Reported below is one T cell receptor (beta chain). TCRdb's table, derived via immunoSEQ multiplex PCR, lists solely in-frame clones and lacks some. Of 51,000 or so clones in the sample, about 80% were seen once. These data are taken from a study of control samples from healthy donors and cancer patients. The CDR3 spans 14 residues. Trimming shortened V by 7 bases and J by 10 bases, and 22 bases separated the two germline ends. Germline CDR1 and CDR2: MDHEN and SYDVKM. Input material: blood. The rearrangement links TRBV28 to TRBJ1-1; possibly TRBD1 for D (5 bases). This sequence was found in a man between 70 and 80 years old in good health. The CDR3 here is CASTPGDSTGGAFF. The CDR3 DNA sequence: TGTGCCAGCACCCCAGGCGACAGTACCGGGGGAGCTTTCTTT.